This record looks at one T cell receptor beta chain sequence and its context. The antigen is not known. The sample is drawn from a study of T cells in Graves' hyperthyroidism and ophthalmopathy. Study observations and caveats: Most thyroid clonotypes with frequency above 0.001 were detected in blood.

The authors deemed Graves' hyperthyroidism stable absent ophthalmopathy progression within 18 months. Template material for amplifying TCR beta CDR3 regions consisted of RNA transcripts. The TCR CDR3 was amplified in a first-round RT-PCR using the HTBI primer set. TCRdb re-called the multiplex PCR reads through MiXCR, storing one row per CDR3 protein. Among roughly 580,000 distinct CDR3 sequences listed, around 45% were seen once. Deletions cut 6 bases from V and 7 bases from J, with 15 bases between. Germline CDR1 and CDR2: SNHLY and FYNNEI. The CDR3 consists of 13 residues. Sequenced input: peripheral blood or thyroid tissue (not recorded which). The sequence was collected from a woman younger than 30 with Graves' hyperthyroidism. The chain uses TRBV2 and TRBJ1-2; TRBD1 might be the D (6 bases). Written as DNA, the CDR3 is TGTGCCAGCAGAGGACAGACTTTGTTTGGCTACACCTTC. Its translation: CASRGQTLFGYTF.